The sequence of this T cell receptor beta chain was determined in a study of blood T cells in healthy people across ages. The use of a sample-barcoded 5' primer and a J-beta primer mix characterized a second PCR of about 7 to 12 cycles. Each single sample gave us at least 2.5 million CDR3-containing paired-end reads. TCRdb recomputed calls from the 5' RACE reads with MiXCR, one row per CDR3 protein. Of about a million distinct CDR3 sequences in the sample, approximately 38% were seen once. The ends were cut back, 1 base at V and 7 bases at J, with 13 bases in the middle. The CDR3 has 14 amino acids. Remarks on this clonotype: Its antigen is still unknown.

Study outcomes and limitations: Across samples, TCR beta diversity tracked strongly with naive T cell percentage.

Isolated per sample were at least 7 million PBMCs. This sequence originates from a man aged 18-30 years in good health. The chain recombines TRBV12-3 or TRBV12-4 with TRBJ1-2; perhaps TRBD1 as D (6 bases). Material for sequencing was blood. The CDR3 nucleotides read TGTGCCAGCAGTTTAGTCGCAGGGGTTGCTGGCTACACCTTC. Its translation: CASSLVAGVAGYTF.